The present T cell receptor (beta chain) was sequenced within a study of blood T cell repertoires in COVID-19. In the study overall: Donors in the United States, Italy and Spain gave samples during acute or convalescent COVID-19. The analysed material was cDNA or gDNA that came from T cells, B-cell-depleted T cells, or PBMCs.

How the authors handled the data: For nucleated cells, counts were estimated from reference gene primer amplification. Profiled with immunoSEQ multiplex PCR; TCRdb holds only in-frame clones, not every one. The D gene and trimming were derived from the DNA, and the V and J assignments and clone size from that table. The sample yields more than 15,000 clones, roughly 80% seen once. Per the germline V gene, CDR1 is GTSNPN and CDR2 is SVGIG (reference sequence). This CDR3 comprises 11 residues. Trimming pared 2 bases from V and 2 bases from J, leaving 4 bases between. The chain employs TRBV30 and TRBJ2-7; no firm D call. Sequencing was done on a sample of peripheral blood. This clonotype was sampled from a man aged 55 to 70 with active or convalescent COVID-19. The CDR3 reads CAWSNTYEQYF. The CDR3, as DNA: TGTGCCTGGAGTAACACCTACGAGCAGTACTTC.